This TCR beta chain is drawn from a study of cytomegalovirus exposure and HLA in healthy donors. This PCR relied on a set of 60 Vbeta primers and 13 Jbeta primers. Sequencing was performed with immunoSEQ multiplex PCR; in TCRdb, only in-frame clones are kept and a portion is missing. The sample includes some 110,000 clones. Per germline, CDR1 SQVTM and CDR2 ANQGSEA. The CDR3 sequence is 13 residues long. The gene calls are TRBV29-1 and TRBJ2-3; perhaps TRBD1 as D (6 bases). This TCR was recovered from a man younger than 40 in good health and CMV-seronegative. What was sequenced was PBMCs. The CDR3 here is CGAGTLNTDTQYF. The CDR3 DNA follows: TGCGGGGCCGGGACATTAAACACAGATACGCAGTATTTT.